The next 11 T cell receptor beta chains were all read from a single sample in a study of prognosis after radiotherapy for stage I lung cancer. Genomic DNA provided the template from which TCR beta CDR3 was amplified by two-round multiplex PCR. The authors ran first-round PCR with primers specific to each TRBV and TRBJ gene. TCRdb processed the multiplex PCR reads anew with MiXCR; each CDR3 protein has one entry. Among around 51,000 distinct CDR3 sequences listed, over 30% were seen once. The specimen was PBMCs, collected before or after stereotactic body radiation therapy (not recorded which). All receptors come from a donor older than 45 with non-small cell lung cancer.

This clonotype is classed as medium-sized (0.01 to 0.1%). The chain uses TRBV20-1 and TRBJ2-1; 8 bases map to TRBD1. Germline-derived CDR1 and CDR2 are DFQATT and SNEGSKA (reference sequence). The CDR3 totals 13 residues. The J segment lost 3 bases and the V segment lost 6 bases, leaving 4 bases of the junction unmatched. Here the CDR3 reads CSAPDRVYNEQFF. The CDR3, as DNA: TGCAGTGCCCCGGACAGGGTCTACAATGAGCAGTTCTTC.

This clonotype showed up many times. The chain joins TRBV5-1 to TRBJ1-1, with 7 bases matching TRBD1. Trimming at V came to 5 bases and at J to 4 bases, leaving 14 bases not matched to a gene. Germline V gene sequence: CDR1 SGHRS, CDR2 YFSETQ. The CDR3 has 16 amino acids. The CDR3 here is CASRVTYRGVGTEAFF. The CDR3 DNA reads TGCGCCAGCAGGGTGACATACAGGGGCGTTGGCACTGAAGCTTTCTTT.

This chain uses TRBV28 with TRBJ2-7; the D is unclear. The V and J ends lost 3 bases and 5 bases respectively, with 11 bases between them. This CDR3 is built from 13 residues. Germline V lookup: CDR1 MDHEN, CDR2 SYDVKM. The CDR3 protein is CASSFVGNDEQYF. CDR3 DNA sequence: TGTGCCAGCAGTTTTGTGGGTAACGACGAGCAGTACTTC.

This rearrangement joins TRBV10-3 to TRBJ1-2, with no clear D. CDR1 and CDR2 (germline): ENHRY, SYGVKD. Trimming took 6 bases from V and 7 from J, leaving 27 bases between them. The CDR3 loop spans 17 amino acids. The CDR3 here is CAIRDPYPDGLSCGYTF. CDR3 sequence (DNA): TGTGCCATCAGGGACCCGTACCCAGACGGACTTTCTTGTGGCTACACCTTC.

This clonotype was recorded many times. This chain connects TRBV10-3 to TRBJ2-3; no clear D gene. Germline V gives CDR1 ENHRY, CDR2 SYGVKD. The V and J ends lost 3 bases and 2 bases respectively, with 12 bases between them. CDR3 length equals 15 residues. CDR3 residues: CAISETRTHTDTQYF. In DNA form, the CDR3 reads TGTGCCATCAGTGAAACCCGGACCCACACAGATACGCAGTATTTT.

In nucleotides, the CDR3 is TGTGCCAGCAGGAGCTTCGGCAACAATGAGCAGTTCTTC. Its protein is CASRSFGNNEQFF. The chain has TRBV28 and TRBJ2-1; D ambiguous. This CDR3 spans 13 amino acids. Germline CDR1 MDHEN, CDR2 SYDVKM. Trimming removed 6 bases at V and 5 bases at J, with 11 bases between.

This clonotype was recorded many times. The V gene is TRBV15, the J gene TRBJ1-2; D uncertain. V lost 3 bases, J lost 8 bases, and 22 bases lay in between. Per germline, CDR1 LNHNV and CDR2 YYDKDF (reference sequence). The CDR3 loop spans 16 amino acids. Here the CDR3 reads CATSRDRSGSGKGYTF. The CDR3 nucleotides are TGTGCCACCAGCAGGGACCGAAGCGGGTCCGGAAAAGGCTACACCTTC. The variable domain in full, completed from reference TRBV15 and TRBJ1-2, reads DAMVIQNPRYQVTQFGKPVTLSCSQTLNHNVMYWYQQKSSQAPKLLFHYYDKDFNNEADTPDNFQSRRPNTSFCFLDIRSPGLGDTAMYLCATSRDRSGSGKGYTFGSGTRLTVV.

This clonotype has ten or more counts. CDR3 coding DNA: TGTGCCAGCAGCCTCCTTGGCAGTACCATTGAGGGCACTGAAGCTTTCTTT. Translation: CASSLLGSTIEGTEAFF. The rearrangement uses TRBV7-6 and TRBJ1-1; D unresolved. The CDR3 sequence is 17 residues long. The germline V gene encodes CDR1 SGHVS and CDR2 FNYEAQ. Trimming removed 5 bases from V and 4 bases from J, with 23 bases in between.

This clonotype was observed a few times. This may be a read error, as it is one base from a much larger clone. This chain joins TRBV24-1 and TRBJ2-5, with D maybe TRBD1 (5 bases). The germline V gene has CDR1 KGHDR and CDR2 SFDVKD. This CDR3 comprises 15 residues. V lost 3 bases, J lost 5 bases, and 15 bases lay in between. The CDR3 DNA reads TGTGCCACCAGTGATAGCCTTGGGGCAGCTGAGACCCAGTACTTC. It is translated as CATSDSLGAAETQYF.

A word on this clonotype: Since a much larger clone is just one base distant, this may be a read error. The chain is built from TRBV10-3 and TRBJ1-5, with 7 positions matching TRBD1. Looked up from germline, CDR1 is ENHRY and CDR2 is SYGVKD. There are 13 residues in the CDR3. The CDR3 region has the DNA TGTGCCATCAGTGGAACAGGGGATCAGACCCAGCATTTT. Its translation is CAISGTGDQTQHF.

This clonotype has more than one count but fewer than ten. The V and J genes are TRBV2 and TRBJ2-5; TRBD1 agrees at 10 bases. The CDR3 consists of 12 residues. Germline V gene data show CDR1 as SNHLY and CDR2 as FYNNEI. With 11 bases clipped from V and 4 bases from J, the junction kept 4 bases outside the gene matches. The CDR3 sequence is CAGRDRGETQYF. The CDR3 nucleotides are TGTGCCGGAAGGGACAGGGGAGAGACCCAGTACTTC.